The text below deals with one T cell receptor beta chain. The clone's antigen remains unknown. The data originate from a study of monozygotic twins with inflammatory bowel disease (dated by TCRdb to the late 2010s). With respect to the entire study: The complete study included 30 or so monozygotic twin pairs: 19 IBD-discordant Danish pairs and nine German pairs, of which four were IBD-concordant and five were IBD-discordant. Disease-associated traits were sought mainly through comparisons between IBD patients and their genetically identical healthy co-twins within discordant pairs. Each individual had, on average, about 151 000 unique TCRalpha sequences and 181 000 unique TCRbeta sequences available for analysis. General conclusions and limits of the study: The results gave no support for a single strong signal or clonotype linked to IBD. The analysis was unable to tell different T cell subtypes apart. No difference in repertoire similarity was observed between concordant and discordant twins, possibly owing to limited statistical power. Compared with healthy twins, IBD patients shared fewer clonotypes with other individuals, and the difference was most pronounced in patients with signs of disease activity. IBD patients had lower TCRbeta repertoire diversity, measured by the inverse Simpson index, than their healthy co-twins. Because patients received different immunosuppressive treatments, the repertoires may have picked up extra background noise and variability between individuals.

Library generation was performed with 5' RACE. The input for every TCR library was roughly 3,300 ng of total RNA. For each sample, cDNA was synthesized in eight separate reactions using SMARTScribe reverse transcriptase. Unique molecular identifiers containing a 6-nucleotide sample barcode were introduced through template switching during cDNA synthesis. TCRalpha and TCRbeta cDNA was amplified in two nested PCRs of roughly 16 and 10 cycles, and bead purification was carried out after each PCR. Before amplification, the cDNA was treated with uracil DNA-glycosylase and purified using the QIAquick PCR purification kit. The second PCR was the step at which Illumina TruSeq-compatible adapters and sample-specific barcodes were added. TapeStation and Qubit were used to check library quality and concentration, and approximately 5 ng of each library went into the pool. Sequencing of pooled libraries was carried out on an Illumina HiSeq2500 single-index Rapid Run using 2 x 100 bp reads and custom sequencing primers. Concerning the study's data processing: MiGEC version 1.2.6 was used for UMI-based consensus assembly to correct PCR and sequencing errors. V(D)J alignment, clonotype assembly and CDR3 extraction were performed with MiXCR version 2.1.1. Normalisation of gene usage, clonotype sharing and MAIT/NKT TCR abundance was achieved by analysing the top 1000, 10 000 and 20 000 clonotypes per sample. Diversity was computed as the inverse Simpson index with the vegan R package after downsampling to 27 000 UMIs. Paired Mann-Whitney U tests were applied to discordant twin pairs, and Benjamini-Hochberg correction was used for multiple testing. TCRdb reprocessed the reads and provides one entry for every CDR3 protein sequence; no DNA is given. The V and J calls come from TCRdb's annotation, not from the publication. This sample's clone table shows around 40,000 distinct CDR3 sequences. The ten largest clones add up to 5% to 6% of the sample.

From each donor, a roughly 2.6 ml peripheral blood sample was collected into PAXgene tubes and stored at -80 degrees C. Total RNA was isolated from whole blood with the PAXgene blood miRNA kit on an automated QIAcube, without T cell sorting. Deep TCRalpha and TCRbeta repertoire profiling with unique molecular barcoding was performed on peripheral blood of monozygotic twin pairs concordant or discordant for inflammatory bowel disease. Smoking habits were recorded for all twin pairs, and individuals were classified as current, former or never smokers. The source of this sequence is a human donor with ulcerative colitis or Crohn's disease, or a healthy co-twin of an affected twin (not recorded which). Sequencing used blood.

The CDR3: CASSQGQGDSPLHF. The V gene is TRBV18 and the J gene is TRBJ1-6; TCRdb's D gene call, TRBD1, goes unchecked for lack of DNA. Sequences KGHSH (CDR1) and LQKENI (CDR2) are obtained from the germline V gene. From the cysteine up to the phenylalanine, the CDR3 has a length of 14 residues. No DNA is given.